This record looks at one TCR beta chain sequence and its context. The target antigen is unknown. The data belong to a study of OX40 agonist ivuxolimab in advanced cancers. The wider study: Two patients with cutaneous melanoma and one with hepatocellular carcinoma, three in total, showed partial responses. Study-wide results and limits: The study found that CD8+ T cells averaged more expanded clones than CD4+. Some patients without response likewise showed low normalized clonal expansion. Both CD4+ and CD8+ T cell populations in blood had undergone clonal expansion by week 6 at 0.1 to 3.0 mg/kg.

This CDR3 contains 15 residues. Per the germline V gene, CDR1 is MNHEY and CDR2 is SVGAGI. Trimming left V 5 bases short and J 2 bases short, with 16 bases between. Profiling relied on immunoSEQ multiplex PCR, and the TCRdb table lists in-frame clones only, not all of them. The sample consists of approximately 19,000 clones, 65% to 85% of them appearing once. This rearrangement joins TRBV6-5 to TRBJ2-7; no definite D call. Sequencing was performed on CD4+ or CD8+ T cells sorted from blood, taken in a trial of the OX40 agonist ivuxolimab. This clonotype originated in an adult with an advanced solid tumor such as melanoma, head and neck, liver or kidney cancer. The DNA of the CDR3 is TGTGCCAGCAGTCTCGAGACACTCGGTACCTACGAGCAGTACTTC. This codes for CASSLETLGTYEQYF.